The 12 T cell receptor beta chains below come from one sample, sequenced in a study of T cells in Graves' hyperthyroidism and ophthalmopathy. The investigators amplified TCR beta CDR3 regions from RNA transcripts. Researchers ran a first-round RT-PCR on the TCR CDR3 using the HTBI primer set. TCRdb reanalysed the multiplex PCR reads using MiXCR and keeps one entry per CDR3 protein. The repertoire consists of hundreds of thousands of distinct CDR3 sequences, with about 38% occurring once and the leading ten covering over 8%. Sequences were obtained from blood. All receptors come from a man younger than 35 with Graves' hyperthyroidism.

The J gene is TRBJ1-5, the V gene TRBV18; no clear D. The germline gives CDR1 KGHSH, CDR2 LQKENI. The CDR3 has 13 amino acids. Trimming left V 5 bases short and J 7 bases short, with 12 bases between. The CDR3 sequence: CASSAGLRQPQHF. The CDR3, as DNA: TGTGCCAGCTCAGCGGGCCTTCGGCAGCCCCAGCATTTT.

This clonotype was detected once. The J gene is TRBJ2-5, the V gene TRBV5-1, with 7 bases fitting TRBD2. CDR3 size: 14 residues. Germline CDR1 is SGHRS and CDR2 is YFSETQ. After removal of 0 bases from V and 7 bases from J, the junction contained 6 bases not matched to a gene. The CDR3 DNA is TGCGCCAGCAGCTTGGCGGGACTAACGGGGACCCAGTACTTC. Translating it yields CASSLAGLTGTQYF.

This clonotype was found many times. The J gene is TRBJ2-6, the V gene TRBV5-1; D assignment may be TRBD1 or TRBD2 (5 bases each). CDR3 size: 16 residues. Germline loops: CDR1 SGHRS, CDR2 YFSETQ. The germline V and J ends were trimmed by 4 bases and 2 bases, with 13 bases remaining between them. For the CDR3, the DNA is TGCGCCAGCAGCCCGCAGCAGGGAGCTGGGGCCAACGTCCTGACTTTC. As protein: CASSPQQGAGANVLTF.

This clonotype was seen many times. Here the CDR3 reads CASSVGLGDSGNTIYF. CDR3 nucleotide sequence: TGTGCCAGCAGCGTAGGATTAGGAGACTCTGGAAACACCATATATTTT. The chain links TRBV9 to TRBJ1-3, with D unresolved. CDR1 and CDR2 (germline): SGDLS, YYNGEE. The CDR3 is 16 residues long. Between the trimmed V and J ends, which lost 0 bases and 0 bases, there was a span of 10 bases.

This clonotype occurred once. The J gene is TRBJ1-6, the V gene TRBV2; weak D call: TRBD1 (5 bases). V was cut by 6 bases and J by 7 bases, with 10 bases left in between. The CDR3 is 13 amino acids. The V gene's germline CDR1 is SNHLY and CDR2 FYNNEI. CDR3 bases: TGTGCCAGCAGGCCAGGGATGAATTCACCCCTCCACTTT. Its protein is CASRPGMNSPLHF.

This clonotype has ten or more counts. CDR3 coding DNA: TGTGCCAGCAGCTTTGCAGCTGATTCACCCCTCCACTTT. This sequence encodes CASSFAADSPLHF. The chain links TRBV7-2 to TRBJ1-6, with no clear D. This CDR3 comprises 13 residues. Germline V gene lookup returns CDR1 SGHTA and CDR2 FQGNSA. Trimming shortened V by 3 bases and J by 8 bases, and 8 bases separated the two germline ends.

The table lists this clonotype with many counts. In nucleotides, the CDR3 is TGTGCCAGCAGTCCTATCAACACCGGGGAGCTGTTTTTT. It yields the protein CASSPINTGELFF. V usage is TRBV25-1 and J usage is TRBJ2-2; D gene ambiguous. This CDR3 has 13 amino acids. Germline CDR1 is MGHDK and CDR2 is SYGVNS. V was shortened by 5 bases and J by 2 bases, with 6 bases between the two germline ends.

For this clonotype: Germline is not matched at one junction end, which may reflect a read error. The J gene is TRBJ1-2, the V gene TRBV10-3; 7 bases are a match to TRBD1. There are 15 residues in the CDR3. In germline, CDR1 is ENHRY, CDR2 SYGVKD. The CDR3 DNA sequence: TGTGCCAGCAGTCCCCGACAGGGATCTAACTATGGCTACACCTTC. Protein: CASSPRQGSNYGYTF.

This clonotype was counted a few times. The chain joins TRBV20-1 to TRBJ2-7, with 7 bases fitting TRBD1. V was clipped by 0 bases and J by 3 bases; unmatched bases: 8. Germline values: CDR1 DFQATT, CDR2 SNEGSKA (reference sequence). CDR3 size: 15 residues. CDR3 nucleotides: TGCAGTGCTAGAGATCTCCGGGACAGCGACTACGAGCAGTACTTC. This translates into CSARDLRDSDYEQYF.

V gene TRBV7-3 combines with J gene TRBJ2-7; 7 bases align to TRBD1. This CDR3 region has 17 residues. Germline lookup yields CDR1 SGHTA and CDR2 FQGTGA. V lost 3 bases to trimming and J lost 2 bases; unmatched junction nucleotides: 13. The CDR3, as DNA: TGTGCCAGCAGCTTGCGGCGGTGGCAGGGGGAAACCTACGAGCAGTACTTC. It specifies CASSLRRWQGETYEQYF.

On this clonotype: A read error is possible here, since a much larger clone lies one base away. The rearrangement joins TRBV12-3 or TRBV12-4 to TRBJ2-6, with TRBD2 as a possible D gene (5 bases). The CDR3 is 18 residues long. V dropped 6 bases and J dropped 0 bases, with 18 bases sitting between them. This CDR3 is CASSVGVTGYSGANVLTF. The CDR3 DNA follows: TGTGCCAGCAGCGTGGGAGTAACCGGGTACTCTGGGGCCAACGTCCTGACTTTC.

This sequence joins TRBV5-6 and TRBJ1-2; tentative D call: TRBD1 (6 bases). The CDR3 consists of 13 residues. Germline CDR1 is SGHDT and CDR2 is YYEEEE. Trimming took 0 bases from V and 8 from J, leaving 11 bases between them. The CDR3 region has the DNA TGTGCCAGCAGCTTGGACGGGGGGCGAGGCTACACCTTC. Translating gives CASSLDGGRGYTF.